The sequence of this TCR beta chain was determined in a study of T cells in Graves' hyperthyroidism and ophthalmopathy (dated by TCRdb to about 2019). A note on the overall study: Peripheral blood was collected at initial diagnosis, before any treatment. TCR V-J signatures able to tell the groups apart were searched for in a discovery cohort of 90 to 100 patients, of whom 40 to 45 had Graves' ophthalmopathy and 55 to 60 had stable Graves' hyperthyroidism. Whether ophthalmopathy could be predicted prospectively was tested in an independent validation cohort made up of 18 to 20 hyperthyroidism patients plus 17 patients who later progressed to ophthalmopathy. For training and testing, the 100 or so patients in the discovery cohort were randomly divided in a 7:3 ratio. In addition, the study compared T-cell repertoires in thyroid tissue and in blood from 6 or 7 Graves' hyperthyroidism patients. Following sampling, methimazole starting at 30 mg daily was given to hyperthyroidism patients, and high-dose intravenous methylprednisolone was given to ophthalmopathy patients. The paper describes TCR Vbeta CDR3 sequencing of 140 or so peripheral blood samples, made up of 43 ophthalmopathy patients, approximately 73 hyperthyroidism patients and approximately 17 progressor patients.

TCR beta CDR3 regions were amplified from RNA transcripts. A first-round RT-PCR of the TCR CDR3 used the HTBI primer set with the Qiagen OneStep RT-PCR kit. A second multiplex PCR round built the libraries, followed by size selection and purification. Sequencing of the libraries was done on an Illumina HiSeq2000 using paired-end 100 bp reads. The study's own analysis went as follows. SOAPnuke was used to process the raw data, throwing out any read that contained adapters or uncalled bases, had a mean Phred below 15, or lacked an exact constant-primer or identifier match. High-quality paired reads were merged with COPE v1.2.5, and unique nucleotide sequences were defined as clonotypes. MiTCR v1.1 was used to align the clonotypes against IMGT TRBV, TRBD and TRBJ reference segments. Only V-J combinations with frequency above 0.0001, covering about 99% of repertoires, were analysed. The TCS score was defined as F50 (clonal expansion) divided by E x V (chaos), with BLOSUM62-based TCRdist calculated between CDR3 peptides within each V-J. Welch's t-statistics and random forest reduced just over 500 V-J features to 13, which were used in a naive Bayes classifier (R e1071). In-frame beta chains were kept once TCRdb had trimmed the public reads at Q25 with fastp and called clones with MiXCR. Each entry merges the rows of one CDR3 protein and shows their most common DNA and genes. The V and J calls were determined by TCRdb, not by the authors. The sample has 550,000 to 650,000 distinct CDR3 sequences on record, around 13% of them singletons. Over 11% of the sample is taken by the ten largest.

Study-wide conclusions, independent of this receptor: Most expanded thyroid clonotypes (frequency above 0.001) were also detected in blood, a finding suggesting that blood repertoires may reflect thyroid immune responses. In validation, the model predicted progression to ophthalmopathy with just under 71% sensitivity and roughly 75% specificity, a median of about six months before onset. No statistical method was used to fix the sample size in advance, and group allocation was not hidden from the investigators. A 13 V-J signature model separated ophthalmopathy from stable hyperthyroidism, with 87.88% sensitivity and 81.08% specificity in cross-validation and 80%/75% in testing.

Stable Graves' hyperthyroidism was defined as no progression to ophthalmopathy during 18 months of follow-up. Hyperthyroidism patients were newly diagnosed, with disease duration under 2 months, and aged 18 to 65 years. Exclusion was applied to patients with uncontrolled infections, other autoimmune diseases, pregnancy or lactation. Clinical symptoms, serum thyroxine and TRAb, thyroid ultrasound, and orbital computed tomography formed the basis for the diagnoses. PBMCs were isolated from more than 8 ml of fresh peripheral blood by Ficoll-Paque density gradient centrifugation. Total RNA was extracted with Trizol reagent, and quality was checked on an Agilent 2100 Bioanalyzer. Comment on this clonotype: Which antigen it targets is not known. No per-base quality is available; no much larger clone lies one base away.

The CDR3 goes from the cysteine to the phenylalanine over 15 residues. Only CDR3 DNA remains: 45 bases, in frame from the first base. The germline V gene yields MGHRA for CDR1 and YSYEKL for CDR2. Relative to germline, V is 1 base shorter and J is 0 bases shorter, with 7 bases between their ends. This clonotype was sampled from a woman aged 40-49 years with Graves' hyperthyroidism. The chain is encoded by TRBV4-1 joined to TRBJ2-1; the D gene identity is not certain. The sample was blood. Here is the DNA: TGCGCCAGCAGCCAAGGCGTGCTCTCCTACAATGAGCAGTTCTTC. This gives the protein CASSQGVLSYNEQFF.